This T cell receptor (beta chain) was obtained from a study of T cell changes during pregnancy in multiple sclerosis. Using immunoSEQ multiplex PCR, the repertoire was profiled, and TCRdb retains in-frame clones only, with some absent. The sample has about 93,000 clones; around 94% are singletons. This specimen consisted of peripheral blood, obtained after pregnancy. The source of this sequence is a female donor with multiple sclerosis, enrolled in a pregnancy study.

The CDR3, as DNA: TGTGCCAGCAGTTACGATCCACAGGGGCCTACCCAGTACTTC. This sequence encodes CASSYDPQGPTQYF. The gene calls are TRBV6-5 and TRBJ2-5, with 7 bases that match TRBD1. The CDR3 length is 14 residues. V lost 2 bases, J lost 8 bases, and 8 bases stayed unmatched. The germline V gene has CDR1 MNHEY and CDR2 SVGAGI.